The sample holds a few counts of the clone carrying this T cell receptor beta chain. What it binds is unknown. The data stem from a study of T cell repertoires in cytomegalovirus infection. Study-wide context: Both recently identified HLA-C-restricted and well-studied HLA-B-restricted CMV epitopes were used in the study.

TCRdb reprocessed the reads via MiXCR and lists one record per CDR3 protein. The repertoire includes 300,000 or so distinct CDR3 sequences, roughly 25% of them detected once, and 13% sits in the top ten. The CDR3 contains 12 residues. V lost 3 bases and J 4 bases, leaving 9 bases between the germline ends. The V gene's germline CDR1 is GTSNPN and CDR2 SVGIG (reference sequence). The clonotype was recovered from a human donor in good health (CMV status not recorded). Some clones in this sample may be carry-over from other donors' samples. The chain combines TRBV30 with TRBJ1-1; unclear D gene. The starting material was cultured PBMCs, obtained from culture after CMV antigen stimulation. The CDR3 DNA reads as TGTGCCTGGAGACCCGATACCACTGAAGCTTTCTTT. It specifies CAWRPDTTEAFF.